The 6 T cell receptor beta chains below come from one sample, sequenced in a study of CD8 T cells in Susac syndrome. Random hexamers were used to reverse transcribe about 0.45 to 1 ug of RNA. MiXCR was run by TCRdb on the immunoSEQ multiplex PCR reads, yielding one entry per CDR3 protein. The table shows about 300,000 distinct CDR3 sequences, with approximately 81% occurring only once. Sequencing used CD8+ T cells from PBMCs. The receptor source for this set is a human donor with multiple sclerosis.

The rearrangement links TRBV5-1 to TRBJ2-7; TRBD2 agrees at 7 bases. V was clipped by 6 bases and J by 2 bases; unmatched bases: 11. This CDR3 comprises 15 residues. Per the germline V gene, CDR1 is SGHRS and CDR2 is YFSETQ. The CDR3 protein is CASKGRAGPTYEQYF. The CDR3 nucleotides are TGCGCCAGCAAAGGGAGGGCGGGGCCGACCTACGAGCAGTACTTC. Full variable domain (missing parts from reference TRBV5-1 and TRBJ2-7): KAGVTQTPRYLIKTRGQQVTLSCSPISGHRSVSWYQQTPGQGLQFLFEYFSETQRNKGNFPGRFSGRQFSNSRSEMNVSTLELGDSALYLCASKGRAGPTYEQYFGPGTRLTVT.

The rearrangement links TRBV20-1 to TRBJ2-3; tentatively, D is TRBD2 (5 bases). V was trimmed by 6 bases and J by 5 bases, leaving 9 bases between them. This CDR3 contains 11 residues. Per the germline V gene, CDR1 is DFQATT and CDR2 is SNEGSKA (reference sequence). The CDR3 protein is CSAPTRDTQYF. The CDR3 DNA sequence: TGCAGTGCGCCTACTAGAGATACGCAGTATTTT.

J is TRBJ2-1 and V is TRBV7-9; no firm D call. The germline gives CDR1 SEHNR, CDR2 FQNEAQ (reference sequence). This CDR3 is built from 12 residues. V was cut by 6 bases and J by 5 bases, with 8 bases left in between. CDR3 residues: CASRDTHNEQFF. The CDR3 DNA is TGTGCCAGCAGAGACACCCACAATGAGCAGTTCTTC.

This clonotype has a handful of counts. The chain combines TRBV10-3 with TRBJ2-1; 8 bases map to TRBD1. Germline CDR1 and CDR2: ENHRY and SYGVKD. The CDR3 totals 13 residues. J lost 8 bases, V lost 7 bases, and 7 bases had no gene match. As DNA, the CDR3 is TGTGCCATCAATCCCCAGGACAGGGATGAGCAGTTCTTC. This gives the protein CAINPQDRDEQFF.

This rearrangement joins TRBV12-3 or TRBV12-4 to TRBJ1-5, with 7 nucleotides matching TRBD1. The CDR3 extends over 15 amino acids. The V and J ends lost 6 bases and 4 bases, in that order; junction bases with no gene match: 9. The CDR3 protein is CASSPRQGRNQPQHF. DNA for the CDR3: TGTGCCAGCAGCCCCCGACAGGGCAGGAATCAGCCCCAGCATTTT.

This chain links TRBV27 with TRBJ2-2, with D perhaps matching TRBD2 (5 bases). V was shortened by 0 bases and J by 5 bases, with 7 bases between the two germline ends. Germline V gene data show CDR1 as MNHEY and CDR2 as SMNVEV (reference sequence). The CDR3 length is 14 residues. CDR3 region: CASSLSKRTGELFF. Here the CDR3 DNA reads TGTGCCAGCAGTTTATCGAAGCGGACCGGGGAGCTGTTTTTT.